This T cell receptor beta chain was sequenced for a study of T cells in localized non-small cell lung cancer. Findings and caveats of the study: The highest T cell clonality was in uninvolved adjacent lung, above tumor. Appearances in adjacent lung were noted for a median 57 of the top 100 tumor clones. Longer overall survival accompanied higher blood T cell density.

Using immunoSEQ multiplex PCR, the repertoire was profiled, and TCRdb retains in-frame clones only, with some absent. The sample includes roughly 13,000 clones, 84% seen only once; the top ten take 28%. Points on this clone: Its antigen is undetermined.

Germline CDR1 and CDR2: LNHDA and SQIVND (reference sequence). Trimming removed 5 bases from V and 3 bases from J, with 10 bases in between. The CDR3 has 13 amino acids. The input for sequencing was peripheral blood, taken before any cancer treatment. The chain joins TRBV19 to TRBJ1-2; D uncertain. The receptor was derived from a male donor at least 60 years old with stage I squamous cell lung carcinoma. The CDR3 loop is CASSGSQYYGYTF. As DNA, the CDR3 is TGTGCCAGTAGTGGCTCGCAGTACTATGGCTACACCTTC.